The clone carrying this T cell receptor beta chain was recorded a few times. Described time point: sample taken at primary tumor resection. Frozen PBMC, nontumor lung or tumor provided whole RNA, which was sequenced unsorted. TCRdb passed the 5' RACE reads through MiXCR, listing each CDR3 protein once. The sample carries some 100,000 distinct CDR3 sequences, roughly 12% recorded once. The sample comes from a study of spatial heterogeneity in lung cancer. Whole-study context: Consistently, beta-chain sequences turned up in larger numbers than alpha-chain sequences did.

Germline CDR1 and CDR2: LNHDA and SQIVND (reference sequence). The CDR3 totals 15 residues. Trimming cost V 3 bases and J 0 bases, with 8 bases left between them. Source: PBMCs, taken at surgery. This chain links TRBV19 with TRBJ1-4; D is ambiguous. The sequence was collected from a male donor with early-stage non-small cell lung cancer. Written as DNA, the CDR3 is TGTGCCAGTAGTATCTCGGTGGCAACTAATGAAAAACTGTTTTTT. Amino acid sequence: CASSISVATNEKLFF.